The source of this T cell receptor (beta chain) is a study of cytotoxic CD8 clonotypes in ibrutinib-treated CLL. Overall study results and limits: Treatment saw public clonotypes, which were uncommon, either contract or stay stable.

Depths of 1 in 200,000 to 1 in 1 million T cells were the sequencing target. Sequencing was performed with immunoSEQ multiplex PCR; in TCRdb, only in-frame clones are kept and a portion is missing. The sample carries a few hundred thousand clones, around four fifths recorded once. In germline, CDR1 is KGHSH, CDR2 LQKENI. Unmatched junction bases numbered 14, after V lost 3 bases and J lost 13 bases. The CDR3 sequence is 15 residues long. A few counts support this clone. Its matching antigen is unknown. Cryopreserved PBMCs yielded approximately 2 micrograms of genomic DNA for TCR beta libraries. The chain employs TRBV18 and TRBJ2-1; 8 bases align to TRBD1. The receptor was isolated from a human donor with chronic lymphocytic leukemia. Sequencing was performed on PBMCs, taken before ibrutinib treatment. The CDR3 spells CASSPGQAGASHQFF. The CDR3 region has the DNA TGTGCCAGCTCACCGGGACAGGCCGGAGCATCGCATCAGTTCTTC.